This TCR beta chain was found in a study of blood T cell repertoires in COVID-19. Measured with immunoSEQ multiplex PCR; TCRdb has only the in-frame clones, and not every one. The sample records a few hundred thousand clones, 88% being singletons. Per germline, CDR1 SGHTA and CDR2 FQGNSA. Deletions cut 6 bases from V and 2 bases from J, with 20 bases between. This CDR3 has 16 amino acids. Sequencing input: PBMCs or T cells enriched from blood (not recorded which). The TCR comes from a woman aged 60-70 years in a cohort exposed to, infected with or recovered from COVID-19 (not recorded which). The chain uses TRBV7-2 and TRBJ2-7, with TRBD2 as a possible D gene (5 bases). The CDR3 here is CASSLEGGQTTYEQYF. The CDR3 nucleotides are TGTGCCAGCAGTCTCGAGGGCGGTCAAACGACCTACGAGCAGTACTTC.